This record concerns one T cell receptor (beta chain) sequence. Its antigen is still unknown. Base quality data are lacking; no much larger clone is found one base away. The method behind the library was PCR. The data were produced on an Illumina HiSeq 2500. TCR libraries were prepared with molecular barcoding, using unique molecular identifiers to normalize TCRbeta repertoire quantification. Using fastp trimming at Q25 and MiXCR clonotype assembly, TCRdb reanalyzed the public sequencing data and kept in-frame beta chains. For every CDR3 protein sequence, its rows merge into one entry that carries the most common genes and DNA. The sample records some 490,000 distinct CDR3 sequences, around 13% of which are singletons. The biggest ten clones account for around 5.8% of the sample. This specimen belongs to a study of T-cell reconstitution after alpha-beta-depleted transplantation in children (dated by TCRdb to the mid-2010s). With respect to the entire study: The study quantitatively tracked T-cell immune reconstitution after TCRalphabeta/CD19-depleted allogeneic hematopoietic cell transplantation in children using TCR repertoire profiling.

Based on the germline V gene, the CDR1 and CDR2 sequences are MDHEN and SYDVKM. V is clipped by 2 bases and J by 9 bases, and the sequence between their germline boundaries is 19 bases long. The CDR3 goes from the cysteine to the phenylalanine over 15 residues. Of the read, only the CDR3 DNA is kept; its 45 bases are in frame from base 1. The clonotype originates from a human donor who donated a stem cell graft to a child with combined immunodeficiency. The chain employs TRBV28 and TRBJ1-1; a weak D assignment points to TRBD1 (5 bases agree). Sequencing was performed on PBMCs from the stem cell graft donor, taken from the stem cell graft. The CDR3 protein: CASSLGSGGRGKAFF. The DNA reads as follows: TGTGCCAGCAGTTTAGGGAGCGGGGGTCGAGGAAAAGCTTTCTTT. Beyond the CDR3, the reference TRBV28 and TRBJ1-1 genes provide the residues; the full variable domain reads: DVKVTQSSRYLVKRTGEKVFLECVQDMDHENMFWYRQDPGLGLRLIYFSYDVKMKEKGDIPEGYSVSREKKERFSLILESASTNQTSMYLCASSLGSGGRGKAFFGQGTRLTVV.